This T cell receptor (beta chain) was captured by sequencing in a study of blood T cell repertoires in COVID-19. Profiled with immunoSEQ multiplex PCR; TCRdb holds only in-frame clones, not every one. The data show 250,000 or so clones, around 90% seen once. The CDR3 sequence is 15 residues long. Germline loops: CDR1 MNHEY, CDR2 SVGAGI. The V segment lost 6 bases and the J segment 8 bases; nucleotides outside the gene matches: 8. The clonotype originates from a man aged 40-50 years who had been exposed to COVID-19. The chain has TRBV6-5 and TRBJ1-4; 11 bases are a match to TRBD1. The specimen sequenced was PBMCs or T cells enriched from blood (not recorded which). This chain's CDR3 is CASRPPGQGAEKLFF. For the CDR3, the DNA is TGTGCCAGCAGGCCCCCTGGACAGGGGGCGGAAAAACTGTTTTTT.